Listed below are T cell receptor beta chains from one sample, sequenced in a study of blood T cells in healthy people across ages. TCRdb independently ran MiXCR on the 5' RACE reads; one entry per CDR3 protein. The table includes about 1.5 million distinct CDR3 sequences, about 42% detected once. Specimen: blood. These receptors were collected from a woman aged 18 to 35 in good health. Both conserved end residues are part of each CDR3. A D gene is named only where the DNA matches it firmly. Part of the rows lack a size; the others show once, few, many or a class for expanded clones.

many,.,TRBJ2-7,TRBV11-2,CASSLGEQYF,TGTGCTAGCAGCTTGGGCGAGCAGTACTTC
.,.,TRBJ1-1,TRBV20-1,CSARDPIATEAFF,TGCAGTGCTAGAGATCCGATAGCCACTGAAGCTTTCTTT
.,.,TRBJ1-1,TRBV20-1,CSARTGTPNTEAFF,TGCAGTGCTAGAACCGGGACACCTAACACTGAAGCTTTCTTT
.,.,TRBJ2-5,TRBV20-1,CSAERETPQETQYF,TGCAGTGCAGAACGGGAAACACCTCAAGAGACCCAGTACTTC
.,.,TRBJ1-1,TRBV28,CASSFRHVRGEDTEAFF,TGTGCCAGCAGTTTCCGGCACGTAAGGGGAGAAGACACTGAAGCTTTCTTT
once,.,TRBJ1-1,TRBV20-1,CSARQGPIEAFF,TGCAGTGCTAGACAGGGGCCAATTGAAGCTTTCTTT
.,.,TRBJ2-7,TRBV29-1,CSVVSGNSYEQYF,TGCAGCGTCGTCTCGGGAAATAGCTACGAGCAGTACTTC
.,TRBD2,TRBJ2-1,TRBV19,CAGSIRTSRHNEQFF,TGTGCCGGTAGTATAAGGACTAGCCGACACAATGAGCAGTTCTTC
.,.,TRBJ1-3,TRBV5-1,CASSTTQGGGNTIYF,TGCGCCAGCAGCACCACACAGGGAGGTGGAAACACCATATATTTT
many,.,TRBJ2-1,TRBV20-1,CSASGLGREQFF,TGCAGTGCTAGCGGCTTAGGACGCGAGCAGTTCTTC
.,.,TRBJ2-6,TRBV15,CATEQVPGANVLTF,TGTGCCACAGAACAGGTGCCTGGGGCCAACGTCCTGACTTTC
.,.,TRBJ2-5,TRBV7-2,CASSLGGNDGVGTQYF,TGTGCCAGCAGCTTAGGGGGTAACGACGGGGTTGGGACCCAGTACTTC
.,.,TRBJ1-2,TRBV4-3,CASSQESQSAYGYTF,TGCGCCAGCAGCCAAGAGAGCCAATCCGCCTATGGCTACACCTTC
.,.,TRBJ1-2,TRBV14,CASSPSGTREMGYTF,TGTGCCAGCAGCCCCTCCGGGACCCGAGAAATGGGCTACACCTTC
.,.,TRBJ1-1,TRBV6-1,CASSDLPGSGGKAFF,TGTGCCAGCAGTGACCTACCGGGTTCCGGAGGAAAAGCTTTCTTT
many,TRBD2,TRBJ2-5,TRBV7-2,CASSSPPGRVQETQYF,TGTGCCAGCAGCTCCCCACCAGGGAGGGTCCAAGAGACCCAGTACTTC
.,.,TRBJ2-7,TRBV28,CASTTAYEQYF,TGTGCCAGCACTACCGCCTACGAGCAGTACTTC
.,.,TRBJ2-7,TRBV12-3/TRBV12-4,CASSFEGTGEYEQYF,TGTGCCAGCAGTTTTGAAGGAACAGGAGAATACGAGCAGTACTTC
few,.,TRBJ2-7,TRBV7-9,CASSIRVSGEQYF,TGTGCCAGCAGCATTAGAGTCTCGGGGGAGCAGTACTTC
.,.,TRBJ1-4,TRBV7-9,CASSIRKGKLFF,TGTGCCAGCAGCATCCGGAAGGGAAAACTGTTTTTT
once,.,TRBJ1-1,TRBV6-5,CASSFAGLATEAFF,TGTGCCAGCAGCTTCGCTGGCCTCGCCACTGAAGCTTTCTTT
.,.,TRBJ1-2,TRBV4-1,CASSPGSRGHTF,TGCGCCAGCAGCCCCGGCTCGAGAGGCCACACCTTC
few,.,TRBJ1-2,TRBV27,CASSIDSTGFNYGYTF,TGTGCCAGCAGCATCGACTCGACAGGCTTTAACTATGGCTACACCTTC
few,.,TRBJ2-1,TRBV7-9,CASSLPAYNEQFF,TGTGCCAGCAGCTTACCAGCTTACAATGAGCAGTTCTTC
.,TRBD2,TRBJ2-1,TRBV4-3,CASSQEKYGGANEQFF,TGCGCCAGCAGCCAAGAGAAATACGGGGGGGCCAATGAGCAGTTCTTC
.,.,TRBJ2-7,TRBV28,CASSFGGSSSPEQYF,TGTGCCAGCAGTTTTGGAGGCTCCTCATCTCCCGAGCAGTACTTC
.,.,TRBJ2-6,TRBV2,CASGDTNSGANVLTF,TGTGCCAGCGGGGACACCAACTCTGGGGCCAACGTCCTGACTTTC
.,.,TRBJ1-1,TRBV6-5,CASSVSYNTEAFF,TGTGCCAGCAGTGTTAGCTATAACACTGAAGCTTTCTTT
few,.,TRBJ2-3,TRBV20-1,CSARSGGGGDTQYF,TGCAGTGCTAGATCCGGGGGTGGGGGTGATACGCAGTATTTT
few,.,TRBJ1-4,TRBV4-3,CASSPRPKSGEKLFF,TGCGCCAGCAGCCCCCGACCTAAATCGGGTGAAAAACTGTTTTTT
.,.,TRBJ2-3,TRBV6-6,CASSYGPSPDTQYF,TGTGCCAGCAGTTACGGGCCTTCCCCCGATACGCAGTATTTT
few,TRBD1,TRBJ2-7,TRBV7-9,CANPQGTYEQYF,TGTGCCAACCCACAGGGGACCTACGAGCAGTACTTC
.,.,TRBJ1-5,TRBV6-5,CASSYSRQTSKPQHF,TGTGCCAGCAGCTACTCGAGACAGACCTCCAAGCCCCAGCATTTT
many,TRBD2,TRBJ2-1,TRBV11-2,CASSLEATGAGGFYNEQFF,TGTGCCAGCAGCTTAGAAGCTACTGGGGCGGGGGGGTTTTACAATGAGCAGTTCTTC
once,TRBD1,TRBJ2-1,TRBV20-1,CSAQTGSGQFF,TGCAGTGCTCAGACAGGGTCTGGGCAGTTCTTC